What follows are 8 T cell receptor beta chains derived from one specimen sequenced in a study of human T cells and chemical hapten exposure. Described time point: healthy volunteer bleed at 2 weeks. Total RNA came from unfractionated whole blood. Via MiXCR, TCRdb re-called the RACE reads, giving one row per CDR3 protein. The repertoire holds about 45,000 distinct CDR3 sequences, with about 3.9% as singletons. What was sequenced was whole blood. The receptor set was obtained from a female donor in good health. Some clones in this sample may be carry-over from other donors' samples.

This clonotype was seen many times. This sequence joins TRBV29-1 and TRBJ2-7; weak D call: TRBD2 (5 bases). Germline loops: CDR1 SQVTM, CDR2 ANQGSEA. The CDR3 sequence is 12 residues long. Between the trimmed V and J ends, which lost 8 bases and 12 bases, there was a span of 23 bases. The CDR3 here is CSPCEGDRERYF. The CDR3 DNA reads as TGCAGCCCTTGTGAGGGTGACCGTGAACGGTACTTC.

This clonotype was counted at least ten times. The rearrangement joins TRBV2 to TRBJ2-3; D unresolved. Germline V gene sequence: CDR1 SNHLY, CDR2 FYNNEI. This CDR3 region has 12 residues. V dropped 3 bases and J dropped 5 bases, with 6 bases sitting between them. This CDR3 reads CASSERLDTQYF. CDR3 nucleotides: TGTGCCAGCAGTGAGCGGTTAGATACGCAGTATTTT. Full variable domain (remainder filled in from reference TRBV2 and TRBJ2-3): EPEVTQTPSHQVTQMGQEVILRCVPISNHLYFYWYRQILGQKVEFLVSFYNNEISEKSEIFDDQFSVERPDGSNFTLKIRSTKLEDSAMYFCASSERLDTQYFGPGTRLTVL.

This clonotype was detected ten times or more. One end of the junction varies from germline; a read error may be responsible. The chain joins TRBV20-1 to TRBJ1-5; D gene unclear. The germline V gene has CDR1 DFQATT and CDR2 SNEGSKA (reference sequence). The CDR3 sequence is 13 residues long. DNA of the CDR3: TGCAGTGCAAGAGGACGGATCAATCAGCCCCAGCATTTT. This gives the protein CSARGRINQPQHF.

This clonotype was picked up many times. This chain joins TRBV2 and TRBJ2-1; 10 bases are a match to TRBD2. Per the germline V gene, CDR1 is SNHLY and CDR2 is FYNNEI. CDR3 length equals 16 residues. After removal of 5 bases from V and 4 bases from J, the junction contained 8 bases not matched to a gene. The CDR3, as DNA: TGTGCCAGCAGTATCATAGCGGGGGGCTGGTACAATGAGCAGTTCTTC. Its translation is CASSIIAGGWYNEQFF.

V gene TRBV6-2 or TRBV6-3 combines with J gene TRBJ2-7, with D perhaps matching TRBD1 (6 bases). Germline V gene data show CDR1 as MNHEY and CDR2 as SVGEGT. The ends were cut back, 7 bases at V and 2 bases at J, with 9 bases in the middle. The CDR3 contains 12 residues. This chain's CDR3 is CASKQGPYEQYF. CDR3 coding DNA: TGTGCCAGCAAACAGGGCCCCTACGAGCAGTACTTC.

Only a few counts were recorded for this clonotype. This sequence joins TRBV4-3 and TRBJ2-7, with TRBD1 matching over 7 bases. Trimming at V came to 2 bases and at J to 0 bases, leaving 7 bases not matched to a gene. The CDR3 is 16 amino acids. The germline CDR1 and CDR2 sequences are LGHNA and YSLEER. The CDR3: CASSQNDRVSSYEQYF. CDR3 bases: TGCGCCAGCAGCCAAAACGACAGGGTCTCCTCCTACGAGCAGTACTTC.

This clonotype appeared many times. The chain couples TRBV6-2 or TRBV6-3 to TRBJ2-7, with 7 positions matching TRBD1. J was trimmed by 6 bases and V by 6 bases; bases with no gene match: 14. The CDR3 has 15 residues. Germline V gene data show CDR1 as MNHEY and CDR2 as SVGEGT. This CDR3 reads CASSSSGTEWSEQYF. As DNA, the CDR3 is TGTGCCAGCAGCTCCTCCGGGACAGAGTGGTCCGAGCAGTACTTC.

This clonotype was picked up many times. This rearrangement joins TRBV28 to TRBJ2-7; D may be TRBD1 or TRBD2 (5 bases each). CDR1 is MDHEN and CDR2 is SYDVKM in the germline V gene. CDR3 length: 14 residues. V was cut by 6 bases and J by 3 bases, with 15 bases left in between. In DNA form, the CDR3 reads TGTGCCAGCAGGCCCCCGGGACCATACTACGAGCAGTACTTC. It yields the protein CASRPPGPYYEQYF.